Listed here are 27 T cell receptor beta chains from one sample, sequenced in a study of blood T cell repertoires in COVID-19. Libraries were prepared by immunoSEQ multiplex PCR; TCRdb keeps only in-frame clonotypes and omits some of them. The repertoire consists of over 100,000 clones, with 84% occurring once and the leading ten covering 6.6%. What was sequenced was peripheral blood. Receptors originate from a woman in her forties or fifties with acute or convalescent COVID-19.

With respect to this clone: The junction departs from germline at one end; a sequencing error may be responsible. The chain carries TRBV11-2 and TRBJ1-6; D is ambiguous. The CDR3 loop spans 14 amino acids. Germline CDR1 and CDR2: SGHAT and FQNNGV. The chain's CDR3 is CASRLGLSGSPLHF. Here the CDR3 DNA reads TGTGCCAGCCGCTTAGGGTTGAGCGGTTCACCCCTCCACTTT.

The chain links TRBV2 to TRBJ2-6, with D possibly matching TRBD1 (6 bases). Trimming took 7 bases from V and 1 from J, leaving 20 bases between them. Per germline, CDR1 SNHLY and CDR2 FYNNEI. The CDR3 loop spans 18 amino acids. The CDR3 spells CASTRQGNEGSGANVLTF. CDR3 DNA: TGTGCCAGCACCCGCCAGGGGAATGAGGGTTCTGGGGCCAACGTCCTGACTTTC.

J is TRBJ1-2 and V is TRBV6-5; 11 nucleotides match TRBD1. The V gene end was trimmed by 4 bases and the J gene end by 10 bases; junction bases not matched to a gene: 11. CDR1 and CDR2 from the germline V gene are MNHEY and SVGAGI. CDR3 length: 15 residues. CDR3: CASSFTAGTGGPYTF. The CDR3 DNA sequence: TGTGCCAGCAGTTTCACCGCCGGGACAGGGGGACCCTACACCTTC.

This clone has a single count. The chain is built from TRBV6-1 and TRBJ2-1, with 7 bases matching TRBD1. The CDR3 has 17 amino acids. V was clipped by 0 bases and J by 7 bases; unmatched bases: 12. Looked up from germline, CDR1 is MNHNS and CDR2 is SASEGT. CDR3 region: CASSEALYRGKSNEQFF. The DNA for the CDR3 is TGTGCCAGCAGTGAAGCTCTCTACAGGGGAAAGAGTAATGAGCAGTTCTTC.

V gene TRBV5-1 combines with J gene TRBJ1-1; 7 positions agree with TRBD1. Germline V gives CDR1 SGHRS, CDR2 YFSETQ. The CDR3 runs to 15 residues. Losses at the gene ends were 3 bases for V and 0 bases for J; bases not matched to a gene: 5. The CDR3 DNA sequence: TGCGCCAGCAGCTCGAGGGGGCTGGTGAACACTGAAGCTTTCTTT. The encoded protein is CASSSRGLVNTEAFF.

The CDR3 reads CATSASTGGGNTIYF. The CDR3 region has the DNA TGTGCCACCAGTGCCTCGACCGGAGGGGGAAACACCATATATTTT. The rearrangement links TRBV24-1 to TRBJ1-3, with D uncertain. This CDR3 region has 15 residues. Germline CDR1 and CDR2: KGHDR and SFDVKD. Trimming left V 5 bases short and J 4 bases short, with 14 bases between.

The genes are TRBV24-1 and TRBJ2-2, with 7 bases lining up with TRBD1. The CDR3 is made up of 14 amino acids. The germline gives CDR1 KGHDR, CDR2 SFDVKD. Unmatched junction bases numbered 2, after V lost 5 bases and J lost 3 bases. The CDR3 DNA reads as TGTGCCACCAGTGCCCAGGGGGACACCGGGGAGCTGTTTTTT. Protein sequence: CATSAQGDTGELFF.

The V gene is TRBV6-5, the J gene TRBJ1-4; D might be TRBD1 (6 bases). V gave up 1 base and J gave up 8 bases, with 14 bases separating them. CDR1 MNHEY and CDR2 SVGAGI come from the germline V gene. The CDR3 covers 15 residues. The CDR3 DNA reads TGTGCCAGCAGTTACTGGGACGAGGGGGGGGAAAAACTGTTTTTT. Translated: CASSYWDEGGEKLFF.

The chain is built from TRBV6-5 and TRBJ1-5; the match to TRBD1 covers 8 bases. The V and J ends lost 0 bases and 6 bases, in that order; junction bases with no gene match: 7. Germline V CDR1 and CDR2: MNHEY, SVGAGI. The CDR3 contains 16 residues. CDR3 coding DNA: TGTGCCAGCAGTTACTCGTGGACAGGGATGGGTCAGCCCCAGCATTTT. This encodes CASSYSWTGMGQPQHF.

This sequence joins TRBV5-4 and TRBJ2-5; perhaps TRBD1 as D (7 bases). The ends were cut back, 0 bases at V and 5 bases at J, with 14 bases in the middle. In germline, CDR1 is SGHNT, CDR2 YYREEE (reference sequence). CDR3 length: 15 amino acids. The CDR3 is CASSLGLQGRETQYF. The DNA for the CDR3 is TGTGCCAGCAGCTTGGGCCTACAGGGGAGGGAGACCCAGTACTTC.

This sequence joins TRBV4-2 and TRBJ1-6; tentatively, D is TRBD1 (5 bases). There are 17 residues in the CDR3. Germline V gene data show CDR1 as LGHNA and CDR2 as YNFKEQ. V was trimmed by 0 bases and J by 7 bases, leaving 16 bases between them. The CDR3 here is CASSQDPGLGGNSPLHF. In DNA, the CDR3 is TGTGCCAGCAGCCAAGATCCTGGCCTCGGGGGAAATTCACCCCTCCACTTT.

This clone was seen once. The chain is built from TRBV9 and TRBJ1-2, with D perhaps TRBD1 (6 bases). The CDR3 loop spans 16 amino acids. Trimming cost V 4 bases and J 3 bases, with 19 bases left between them. Germline V CDR1 and CDR2: SGDLS, YYNGEE. CDR3 in amino acids: CASSSGGGQSHYGYTF. CDR3 bases: TGTGCCAGCAGCTCGGGAGGGGGGCAGAGTCACTATGGCTACACCTTC.

V usage is TRBV28 and J usage is TRBJ1-1; weak D call: TRBD1 (5 bases). Trimming shortened V by 6 bases and J by 7 bases, and 15 bases separated the two germline ends. Germline CDR1 MDHEN, CDR2 SYDVKM. The CDR3 consists of 13 residues. The CDR3 sequence: CASRRSRVGEAFF. In nucleotides, the CDR3 is TGTGCCAGCAGACGTTCCAGGGTAGGTGAAGCTTTCTTT.

The chain is built from TRBV2 and TRBJ2-3; TRBD2 matches at 9 bases. V dropped 3 bases and J dropped 4; count of bases not matched to a gene: 2. Germline CDR1 SNHLY, CDR2 FYNNEI. The CDR3 length is 14 residues. CDR3 region: CASSDQRGADTQYF. CDR3 nucleotides: TGTGCCAGCAGTGATCAGCGGGGGGCAGATACGCAGTATTTT.

The rearrangement links TRBV12-3 or TRBV12-4 to TRBJ1-1; no clear D. The ends were cut back, 3 bases at V and 2 bases at J, with 7 bases in the middle. This CDR3 has 13 amino acids. The CDR3 protein is CASSFLYNTEAFF. The CDR3 bases are TGTGCCAGCAGTTTCCTCTACAACACTGAAGCTTTCTTT.

The CDR3 DNA follows: TGCGCCAGCAGCTTTTCAGGGGAAGACACCATATATTTT. Amino acid sequence: CASSFSGEDTIYF. This chain links TRBV5-1 with TRBJ1-3; perhaps TRBD1 as D (6 bases). This CDR3 is built from 13 residues. The germline V gene encodes CDR1 SGHRS and CDR2 YFSETQ. The V and J ends lost 2 bases and 8 bases respectively, with 11 bases between them.

The chain uses TRBV5-1 and TRBJ1-3, with TRBD1 as a possible D gene (5 bases). The V end lost 4 bases, the J end lost 5 bases, and 19 bases lay between the germline ends. This CDR3 has 16 amino acids. Looked up from germline, CDR1 is SGHRS and CDR2 is YFSETQ. CDR3 protein: CASSAQGEVGRNTIYF. For the CDR3, the DNA is TGCGCCAGCAGCGCCCAAGGGGAGGTAGGCAGAAACACCATATATTTT.

The CDR3 bases are TGTGCCACCGCCACAGGGACTAATAATCAGCCCCAGCATTTT. This encodes CATATGTNNQPQHF. This rearrangement joins TRBV15 to TRBJ1-5; D possibly corresponds to TRBD1 (6 bases). Germline CDR1 reads LNHNV; CDR2 reads YYDKDF (reference sequence). Trimming left V 8 bases short and J 4 bases short, with 15 bases between. This CDR3 comprises 14 residues.

The chain employs TRBV7-2 and TRBJ1-2, with no clear D. Germline CDR1 reads SGHTA; CDR2 reads FQGNSA. The CDR3 is 14 residues long. V lost 2 bases to trimming and J lost 2 bases, with 9 bases between them. The CDR3 nucleotides read TGTGCCAGCAGCTTATTCGGGATGAACTATGGCTACACCTTC. Protein product: CASSLFGMNYGYTF.

Turning to this clone: An end of the junction does not agree with germline; a read error may underlie this. This sequence joins TRBV25-1 and TRBJ1-1, with D unresolved. Germline V gene lookup returns CDR1 MGHDK and CDR2 SYGVNS. The CDR3 runs 13 residues. The CDR3 is CASTETVNTEAFF. The CDR3 DNA is TGTGCCAGCACTGAAACAGTGAACACTGAAGCTTTCTTT.

The V gene is TRBV19, the J gene TRBJ1-6; 7 bases line up with TRBD1. V trimming: 7 bases; J trimming: 8 bases; junction bases outside the gene matches: 5. This CDR3 contains 13 residues. Germline V gives CDR1 LNHDA, CDR2 SQIVND (reference sequence). CDR3 sequence: CASKRQGDSPLHF. The CDR3 region has the DNA TGTGCCAGTAAGCGGCAGGGGGATTCACCCCTCCACTTT. Complete variable domain (other parts from reference TRBV19 and TRBJ1-6): DGGITQSPKYLFRKEGQNVTLSCEQNLNHDAMYWYRQDPGQGLRLIYYSQIVNDFQKGDIAEGYSVSREKKESFPLTVTSAQKNPTAFYLCASKRQGDSPLHFGNGTRLTVT.

Here the CDR3 reads CASVGMAAGEQYF. The CDR3 bases are TGTGCCAGCGTAGGGATGGCGGCGGGCGAGCAGTACTTC. V usage is TRBV6-5 and J usage is TRBJ2-7; TRBD2 is a possible D gene (5 bases). The CDR3 contains 13 residues. Germline values: CDR1 MNHEY, CDR2 SVGAGI. Trimming removed 8 bases at V and 6 bases at J, with 17 bases between.

About this clone itself: Within the sample, other DNA sequences also encode this same CDR3. V gene TRBV7-9 combines with J gene TRBJ1-1; a possible D gene is TRBD1 (5 bases). This CDR3 region has 13 residues. The V gene lost 5 bases and the J gene lost 4 bases, with 11 bases spanning the gap. Germline V lookup: CDR1 SEHNR, CDR2 FQNEAQ (reference sequence). The DNA of the CDR3 is TGTGCCAGCAGCCCCGGGGGGGGCACTGAAGCTTTCTTT. Its protein is CASSPGGGTEAFF.

This clone was recorded only once. The CDR3: CASSYPGIGGYTF. CDR3 bases: TGTGCCAGCAGTTACCCAGGGATAGGTGGCTACACCTTC. The rearrangement links TRBV28 to TRBJ1-2; weak D call: TRBD1 (5 bases). V was pared by 4 bases and J by 7 bases, with 13 bases between. CDR1 and CDR2 (germline): MDHEN, SYDVKM. The CDR3 loop spans 13 amino acids.

V usage is TRBV5-1 and J usage is TRBJ1-1; possible D gene TRBD1, 6 bases. Trimming took 3 bases from V and 1 from J, leaving 10 bases between them. CDR1 and CDR2 (germline): SGHRS, YFSETQ. The CDR3 is 14 amino acids. The CDR3 reads CASSSLGGNTEAFF. The CDR3 DNA follows: TGCGCCAGCAGCTCCTTAGGGGGGAACACTGAAGCTTTCTTT.

This clone is a singleton in its sample. The chain recombines TRBV30 with TRBJ2-1; 12 bases match TRBD1. The V segment lost 2 bases and the J segment 10 bases; nucleotides outside the gene matches: 12. This CDR3 region has 16 residues. The V gene's germline CDR1 is GTSNPN and CDR2 SVGIG (reference sequence). This chain's CDR3 is CAWSPLGTGGRGEQFF. CDR3 in DNA: TGTGCCTGGAGTCCTCTTGGGACAGGGGGCAGGGGAGAGCAGTTCTTC. The complete variable domain, with remaining parts taken from reference TRBV30 and TRBJ2-1, reads SQTIHQWPATLVQPVGSPLSLECTVEGTSNPNLYWYRQAAGRGLQLLFYSVGIGQISSEVPQNLSASRPQDRQFILSSKKLLLSDSGFYLCAWSPLGTGGRGEQFFGPGTRLTVL.

This rearrangement joins TRBV21-1 to TRBJ2-2; TRBD1 reflects the table's D call only, with no check against the DNA. TRBV21-1 is given as a pseudogene. The length of the CDR3 is 16 residues. In nucleotides, the CDR3 is TGTGCCAGCAGCTATCGGACAGGGGGCTTAAGCGGGGAGCTGTTTTTT. Amino acid sequence: CASSYRTGGLSGELFF.